The 14 T cell receptor beta chains below all came from one sample that was sequenced in a study of CD8 T cells in ankylosing spondylitis. Points from the study as a whole: Ankylosing spondylitis blood appeared to carry a characteristic TCR beta motif of several highly homologous variants.

TCRdb re-derived calls from the 5' RACE reads in MiXCR, one entry per CDR3 protein. The sample records fewer than 400,000 distinct CDR3 sequences, about 22% being singletons. These receptors lack a known antigen. Input material: blood, either unsorted or a sorted T cell fraction (not recorded which). The receptors originated from a male donor with ankylosing spondylitis.

In its sample, this clonotype was seen a few times. The V gene is TRBV5-1, the J gene TRBJ2-1, with D perhaps matching TRBD2 (6 bases). Trimming removed 4 bases from V and 10 bases from J, with 12 bases in between. Germline values: CDR1 SGHRS, CDR2 YFSETQ. CDR3 size: 12 residues. The CDR3 protein is CASSPGLLEQFF. CDR3 bases: TGCGCCAGCAGCCCGGGACTCCTGGAGCAGTTCTTC.

This clonotype was found a few times. The chain couples TRBV6-2 or TRBV6-3 to TRBJ2-5, with 13 bases that match TRBD2. CDR1 MNHEY and CDR2 SVGEGT come from the germline V gene. V trimming: 8 bases; J trimming: 5 bases; junction bases outside the gene matches: 20. The CDR3 length is 19 residues. CDR3 DNA sequence: TGTGCCAGCCGAAGATGGCGGGCTGCTGGACTAGCGGGAGAGGAGACCCAGTACTTC. The encoded protein is CASRRWRAAGLAGEETQYF.

CDR3 bases: TGTGCCAGCAGTTTAGATCGCGGGGGTGGCAATCAGCCCCAGCATTTT. Encoded protein: CASSLDRGGGNQPQHF. V is TRBV12-3 or TRBV12-4 and J is TRBJ1-5; the D gene is possibly TRBD1 (5 bases). CDR3 length: 16 amino acids. Trimming shortened V by 1 base and J by 2 bases, and 12 bases separated the two germline ends.

In its sample, this clonotype was seen a few times. The V gene is TRBV7-3, the J gene TRBJ1-6; TRBD1 matches 10 bases. The CDR3 is made up of 15 amino acids. CDR1 is SGHTA and CDR2 is FQGTGA in the germline V gene. V lost 3 bases to trimming and J lost 8 bases; unmatched junction nucleotides: 4. The CDR3 bases are TGTGCCAGCAGCTTTACCGGACAGGGGGATTCACCCCTCCACTTT. Translated: CASSFTGQGDSPLHF.

This rearrangement joins TRBV18 to TRBJ1-6; TRBD1 might be the D (6 bases). The CDR3 totals 16 residues. Trimming took off 6 bases at V and 3 bases at J, with 15 bases between the two ends. Germline CDR1 and CDR2: KGHSH and LQKENI. CDR3 bases: TGTGCCAGCTCTATTCGACAGGCGGTCTATAATTCACCCCTCCACTTT. Its translation: CASSIRQAVYNSPLHF. The whole variable domain, filled in from reference TRBV18 and TRBJ1-6, reads NAGVMQNPRHLVRRRGQEARLRCSPMKGHSHVYWYRQLPEEGLKFMVYLQKENIIDESGMPKERFSAEFPKEGPSILRIQQVVRGDSAAYFCASSIRQAVYNSPLHFGNGTRLTVT.

This clonotype came up a few times. The chain is built from TRBV28 and TRBJ2-1, with D possibly matching TRBD1 (6 bases). The CDR3 has 16 amino acids. V lost 5 bases to trimming and J lost 4 bases, with 18 bases between them. Germline lookup yields CDR1 MDHEN and CDR2 SYDVKM. The CDR3 reads CASSTSRVGAYNEQFF. Here the CDR3 DNA reads TGTGCCAGCAGTACAAGCCGAGTGGGGGCTTACAATGAGCAGTTCTTC. Together with reference TRBV28 and TRBJ2-1, the CDR3 gives the full variable domain: DVKVTQSSRYLVKRTGEKVFLECVQDMDHENMFWYRQDPGLGLRLIYFSYDVKMKEKGDIPEGYSVSREKKERFSLILESASTNQTSMYLCASSTSRVGAYNEQFFGPGTRLTVL.

This clonotype has a handful of counts. The rearrangement links TRBV9 to TRBJ2-1; D perhaps matches TRBD2 (6 bases). Germline V gene lookup returns CDR1 SGDLS and CDR2 YYNGEE. The CDR3 runs 16 residues. V was shortened by 0 bases and J by 7 bases, with 17 bases between the two germline ends. The CDR3 region is CASSVEALGGPNEQFF. In DNA, the CDR3 is TGTGCCAGCAGCGTAGAGGCGTTGGGGGGACCTAATGAGCAGTTCTTC.

The rearrangement joins TRBV28 to TRBJ2-1; D not certain. Germline lookup yields CDR1 MDHEN and CDR2 SYDVKM. The V and J ends lost 6 bases and 0 bases respectively, with 18 bases between them. This CDR3 comprises 17 residues. CDR3 region: CASRPPVRISSYNEQFF. The CDR3 DNA is TGTGCCAGCAGACCTCCCGTCAGGATCTCCTCCTACAATGAGCAGTTCTTC.

This chain uses TRBV10-2 with TRBJ1-1; D is possibly TRBD1 (5 bases). Trimming shortened V by 2 bases and J by 5 bases, and 9 bases separated the two germline ends. Per germline, CDR1 WSHSY and CDR2 SAAADI. The CDR3 runs 13 residues. CDR3 residues: CASSEQKGTEAFF. CDR3 coding DNA: TGCGCCAGCAGTGAGCAAAAGGGGACTGAAGCTTTCTTT.

V and J are TRBV12-3 or TRBV12-4 and TRBJ2-5; D is perhaps TRBD2 (6 bases). This CDR3 spans 13 amino acids. Trimming pared 5 bases from V and 4 bases from J, leaving 11 bases between. In nucleotides, the CDR3 is TGTGCCAGCAGTCCCCCCGGGGGAGAGACCCAGTACTTC. This sequence encodes CASSPPGGETQYF.

This clonotype was counted only a few times. V is TRBV29-1 and J is TRBJ2-1; 8 nucleotides align to TRBD2. With V trimmed by 0 bases and J by 12 bases, 7 bases remained unmatched. Germline lookup yields CDR1 SQVTM and CDR2 ANQGSEA. The CDR3 sequence is 13 residues long. Written as DNA, the CDR3 is TGCAGCGTTGAAGAGACTAGCGTAAGGGCGCAGTTCTTC. It translates to CSVEETSVRAQFF.

The CDR3 DNA reads TGTGCCAGCAGCCCCCAGCGGGCCGCCTACGAGCAGTACTTC. It is translated as CASSPQRAAYEQYF. The V and J genes are TRBV7-6 and TRBJ2-7; possibly TRBD2 for D (6 bases). CDR1 and CDR2 (germline): SGHVS, FNYEAQ. V lost 5 bases and J 2 bases, leaving 13 bases between the germline ends. This CDR3 region has 14 residues.

This clonotype was observed a handful of times. The V call is TRBV3-1, the J call TRBJ2-3; 7 bases map to TRBD2. Germline CDR1 LGHDT, CDR2 YNNKEL (reference sequence). Germline trimming cut 9 bases from V and 10 bases from J; bases unmatched to any gene: 7. The CDR3 sequence is 11 residues long. The CDR3 DNA reads as TGTGCCAGTCAGGGAGGGTTGTCGCAGTATTTT. It specifies CASQGGLSQYF.

The chain uses TRBV29-1 and TRBJ1-1, with a possible D match to TRBD1 (5 bases). CDR3 length: 11 amino acids. Germline V CDR1 and CDR2: SQVTM, ANQGSEA. V was clipped by 3 bases and J by 10 bases, with 12 bases between them. CDR3 sequence reads: CSVEVGEGAFF. The CDR3 region has the DNA TGCAGCGTTGAGGTGGGGGAGGGAGCTTTCTTT.